The rows below give T cell receptor beta chains drawn from one sample of a study of blood T cell repertoires in COVID-19. Sequencing was performed with immunoSEQ multiplex PCR; in TCRdb, only in-frame clones are kept and a portion is missing. The data hold about 43,000 clones, with over 70% observed a single time. The specimen was peripheral blood. These receptors were taken from a woman aged 60-70 years with acute or convalescent COVID-19. The CDR3 runs from the conserved cysteine through the conserved F or W. The order of the fields is CDR3 length, D gene, V gene, J gene, clone size, CDR3 DNA, CDR3 protein. A D gene is named only where the DNA matches it firmly. Not all rows give a size; the values are once, few, many and, for expanded clones, a class.

>15|NA|TRBV5-6|TRBJ2-2|NA
TGTGCCAGCAGCTCCGGACAAACGAACACCGGGGAGCTGTTTTTT
CASSSGQTNTGELFF
>15|NA|TRBV5-1|TRBJ1-4|few
TGCGCCAGCAGCTTGGCTCGGGTAACTAATGAAAAACTGTTTTTT
CASSLARVTNEKLFF
>14|NA|TRBV7-2|TRBJ2-2|few
TGTGCCAGCAGCTTGGCAGCGAACACCGGGGAGCTGTTTTTT
CASSLAANTGELFF
>16|NA|TRBV27|TRBJ1-6|NA
TGTGCCAGCAGGTCCGAGGGCCCGGGCGGGAATTCACCCCTCCACTTT
CASRSEGPGGNSPLHF
>16|TRBD2|TRBV24-1|TRBJ2-1|NA
TGTGCCACCAGTGATTTTTCTAGCGGGGGTTTTGATGAGCAGTTCTTC
CATSDFSSGGFDEQFF
>14|NA|TRBV19|TRBJ1-1|few
TGTGCCAGTAGTAGGGAACAGGGTCATACTGAAGCTTTCTTT
CASSREQGHTEAFF
>16|NA|TRBV5-6|TRBJ1-2|NA
TGTGCCAGCAGCTTGGCCCAGGGGACATGGATTTATGGCTACACCTTC
CASSLAQGTWIYGYTF
>14|NA|TRBV6-5|TRBJ2-1|NA
TGTGCCAGCACCCGCCGAGCCCCCGGGGATGAGCAGTTCTTC
CASTRRAPGDEQFF
>14|NA|TRBV14|TRBJ2-4|NA
TGTGCCAGCAGCCAAGTGTCGTGGGGGGACATTCAGTACTTC
CASSQVSWGDIQYF
>16|TRBD2|TRBV5-1|TRBJ2-3|NA
TGCGCCAGCAGCACCGGGGGGGCCCCAAGCACAGATACGCAGTATTTT
CASSTGGAPSTDTQYF
>14|TRBD1|TRBV6-5|TRBJ2-2|NA
TGTGCCAGCAGGGACAGGGGGAGCACCGGGGAGCTGTTTTTT
CASRDRGSTGELFF
>13|NA|TRBV30|TRBJ2-7|NA
TGTGCCTGGAGTGTACGTTGGGCCCTCGAGCAGTACTTC
CAWSVRWALEQYF
>16|TRBD1|TRBV5-1|TRBJ1-1|NA
TGCGCCAGCAGCGACGGGACAGGGGGCCGGGGAACTGAAGCTTTCTTT
CASSDGTGGRGTEAFF
>14|TRBD1|TRBV7-9|TRBJ1-2|NA
TGTGCCAGCAGCGAGGGACAGGCCTTCTATGGCTACACCTTC
CASSEGQAFYGYTF
>13|NA|TRBV18|TRBJ1-1|NA
TGTGCCAGCTCACCCGACGGGGGAGCTGAAGCTTTCTTT
CASSPDGGAEAFF
>13|TRBD1|TRBV6-5|TRBJ1-5|NA
TGTGCCAGCAGCAGGACAGGGTCTCAGCCCCAGCATTTT
CASSRTGSQPQHF
>13|NA|TRBV7-7|TRBJ1-1|NA
TGTGCCAGCAGCTTGGGCCCAAACGCTGAAGCTTTCTTT
CASSLGPNAEAFF
>14|TRBD1|TRBV20-1|TRBJ2-7|NA
TGCAGTGCTAGTCAGGACAGGAACTCCTACGAGCAGTACTTC
CSASQDRNSYEQYF
>14|NA|TRBV5-5|TRBJ1-4|once
TGTGCCAGCAGCCCCTACCTCGCGGGAGAAAAACTGTTTTTT
CASSPYLAGEKLFF
>15|TRBD2|TRBV9|TRBJ2-2|few
TGTGCCAGCAGCGTAAGCGGGGGATCCACCGGGGAGCTGTTTTTT
CASSVSGGSTGELFF
>12|NA|TRBV11-2|TRBJ1-2|NA
TGTGCCAGCAGCTACCCCGGGGGAGGCTACACCTTC
CASSYPGGGYTF
>13|NA|TRBV10-3|TRBJ1-2|NA
TGTGCCATCAGTGAGTCGCAGAACTATGGCTACACCTTC
CAISESQNYGYTF
>16|TRBD1|TRBV27|TRBJ1-5|NA
TGTGCCAGCAGCTCAGAGGGGGCACGTAGCAATCAGCCCCAGCATTTT
CASSSEGARSNQPQHF
>16|NA|TRBV12-5|TRBJ1-3|NA
TGTGCTAGTGGTTCGGTCCTAGCATCCTCTGGAAACACCATATATTTT
CASGSVLASSGNTIYF
>16|TRBD2|TRBV3-1/TRBV3-2|TRBJ2-1|NA
TGTGCCAGCAGCCTCGGCGGGGGGGGGCTTTACAATGAGCAGTTCTTC
CASSLGGGGLYNEQFF
>15|TRBD2|TRBV5-6|TRBJ2-7|NA
TGTGCCAGCAGCTTGGCTAGCGGGGAAGCCTACGAGCAGTACTTC
CASSLASGEAYEQYF
>16|NA|TRBV6-6|TRBJ2-5|NA
TGTGCCAGCAGCCTCGGGGTCAGCGGGCGAGCGGAGACCCAGTACTTC
CASSLGVSGRAETQYF
>17|TRBD2|TRBV19|TRBJ2-3|NA
TGTGCCAGTCTTTCCGGGACTAGCGGGGGGTACACAGATACGCAGTATTTT
CASLSGTSGGYTDTQYF
>13|NA|TRBV30|TRBJ1-2|NA
TGTGCCTGGAGTGTACAAGGGGGTGGTGGCTACACCTTC
CAWSVQGGGGYTF
>14|NA|TRBV12-5|TRBJ1-6|NA
TGTGCTAGTGGTTTGTACTCAGAGGGTCCACCCCTCCACTTT
CASGLYSEGPPLHF
>11|NA|TRBV19|TRBJ1-2|NA
TGTGCCAGTAGTCTCAACAATGGCTACACCTTC
CASSLNNGYTF
>17|NA|TRBV7-9|TRBJ1-3|NA
TGTGCCAGCAGCTTAGCCTCGGGGGGCGCCTTTGGAAACACCATATATTTT
CASSLASGGAFGNTIYF
>13|TRBD2|TRBV5-1|TRBJ2-7|NA
TGCGCCAGCCGACTAGCGGGGGGATACGAGCAGTACTTC
CASRLAGGYEQYF
>14|NA|TRBV5-5|TRBJ2-7|NA
TGTGCCAGCAGCTCTGGGGCTAACGACTACGAGCAGTACTTC
CASSSGANDYEQYF
>13|NA|TRBV6-2/TRBV6-3|TRBJ2-1|NA
TGTGCCAGCAGTCAGACACCGTACAATGAGCAGTTCTTC
CASSQTPYNEQFF
>16|NA|TRBV3-1/TRBV3-2|TRBJ2-3|NA
TGTGCCAGCAGCCGGGGCAGGGAATGGGTAGCAGATACGCAGTATTTT
CASSRGREWVADTQYF
>15|TRBD1|TRBV6-2/TRBV6-3|TRBJ1-1|NA
TGTGCCAGCAGTTATCTACAGGGGTCGAACACTGAAGCTTTCTTT
CASSYLQGSNTEAFF
>15|TRBD2|TRBV7-6|TRBJ2-1|NA
TGTGCCAGCAGCCAGACTAGCGGGGGGTGGAATGAGCAGTTCTTC
CASSQTSGGWNEQFF
>13|NA|TRBV7-9|TRBJ2-7|NA
TGTGCCAGCAGCTTAGGGACAGCATACGAGCAGTACTTC
CASSLGTAYEQYF
>12|NA|TRBV5-6|TRBJ2-1|NA
TGTGCCAGCAGCTTAAACATAAAGGAGCAGTTCTTC
CASSLNIKEQFF
>14|NA|TRBV11-2|TRBJ2-5|NA
TGTGCCAGCAGCTTGGGGCCGGGTGGGGAGACCCAGTACTTC
CASSLGPGGETQYF
>16|NA|TRBV7-7|TRBJ1-5|NA
TGTGCCAGCAGCTTACGTTTCCAGGGTCGGAATCAGCCCCAGCATTTT
CASSLRFQGRNQPQHF
>14|NA|TRBV6-5|TRBJ1-3|few
TGTGCCAGCAGGGGCCAGGGGTCTGGAAACACCATATATTTT
CASRGQGSGNTIYF
>14|NA|TRBV7-8|TRBJ2-1|once
TGTGCCAGCAGCTTAGCCTATGATACGAATGAGCAGTTCTTC
CASSLAYDTNEQFF
>15|TRBD2|TRBV27|TRBJ2-4|NA
TGTGCCAGCAGTTCACTACTAGCGGGGGACAACATTCAGTACTTC
CASSSLLAGDNIQYF
>14|TRBD2|TRBV7-6|TRBJ2-1|NA
TGTGCCAGCAGACGCGGGGGGGCTGAGGATGAGCAGTTCTTC
CASRRGGAEDEQFF
>11|NA|TRBV29-1|TRBJ1-2|NA
TGCAGCGTGACCACAGGGTCTGGCTACACCTTC
CSVTTGSGYTF
>15|NA|TRBV6-5|TRBJ2-5|NA
TGTGCCAGCAGTTATTCGAGACTAAGCATGGAGACCCAGTACTTC
CASSYSRLSMETQYF
>15|TRBD1|TRBV6-5|TRBJ1-1|NA
TGTGCCAGCAGTTCCGGGACAGGAGTGAACACTGAAGCTTTCTTT
CASSSGTGVNTEAFF
>14|TRBD2|TRBV6-5|TRBJ2-7|once
TGTGCCAGCAGTTACTTCGGGGAGGGCTACGAGCAGTACTTC
CASSYFGEGYEQYF
>14|TRBD2|TRBV19|TRBJ2-1|few
TGTGCCAGTAGCGCTAGCGGGGGAAGTAATGAGCAGTTCTTC
CASSASGGSNEQFF
>16|TRBD1|TRBV24-1|TRBJ1-2|NA
TGTGCCACCAGTGATTCTAACCAGGGGGCTAACTATGGCTACACCTTC
CATSDSNQGANYGYTF
>15|NA|TRBV27|TRBJ2-2|NA
TGTGCCAGCAGTGTACGCAGGGGGGACACCGGGGAGCTGTTTTTT
CASSVRRGDTGELFF
>15|TRBD2|TRBV5-1|TRBJ2-1|NA
TGCGCCAGCAGCTTGGAAAGCGGGGGTTACAATGAGCAGTTCTTC
CASSLESGGYNEQFF
>17|TRBD1|TRBV5-1|TRBJ1-1|NA
TGCGCCAGCAGCTTGGAACCCCCGGGACAGGGGTACACTGAAGCTTTCTTT
CASSLEPPGQGYTEAFF
>13|NA|TRBV5-1|TRBJ2-5|NA
TGCGCCAGCAGCTTGGGAGATGGAGAGACCCAGTACTTC
CASSLGDGETQYF
>13|NA|TRBV5-1|TRBJ1-2|NA
TGCGCCAGCAGCTTTGGCAGGGACTATGGCTACACCTTC
CASSFGRDYGYTF